This TCR beta chain was sequenced for a study of graft-versus-host responses after intestinal transplantation. Study background: All recipients got anti-thymocyte globulin induction, then tacrolimus and steroids for roughly three years.

Germline-derived CDR1 and CDR2 are MGHDK and SYGVNS. This CDR3 spans 13 amino acids. V shed 4 bases, J shed 9 bases, and the junction held 2 bases outside the gene matches. Study outcomes and limitations: GvH clonotypes were identified within recipient marrow, with a subset emerging first in ileum or blood. Researchers found peak circulating GvH clone levels linked to early post-transplant HvG declines.

Assay: immunoSEQ multiplex PCR; the TCRdb copy retains only in-frame clones and omits some. Of more than 95,000 clones in the sample, roughly 87% were seen once. For this clone: Its antigen remains unknown.

The clonotype was recovered from a human donor who received an intestinal transplant. The sequenced sample was unstimulated CD4+ T cells sorted from spleen or lymph node cells, obtained before intestinal transplant. J is TRBJ1-6 and V is TRBV25-1, with 8 bases matching TRBD1. The CDR3 here is CASSGQGRSPLHF. In DNA form, the CDR3 reads TGTGCCAGCAGTGGACAGGGGCGTTCACCCCTCCACTTT.